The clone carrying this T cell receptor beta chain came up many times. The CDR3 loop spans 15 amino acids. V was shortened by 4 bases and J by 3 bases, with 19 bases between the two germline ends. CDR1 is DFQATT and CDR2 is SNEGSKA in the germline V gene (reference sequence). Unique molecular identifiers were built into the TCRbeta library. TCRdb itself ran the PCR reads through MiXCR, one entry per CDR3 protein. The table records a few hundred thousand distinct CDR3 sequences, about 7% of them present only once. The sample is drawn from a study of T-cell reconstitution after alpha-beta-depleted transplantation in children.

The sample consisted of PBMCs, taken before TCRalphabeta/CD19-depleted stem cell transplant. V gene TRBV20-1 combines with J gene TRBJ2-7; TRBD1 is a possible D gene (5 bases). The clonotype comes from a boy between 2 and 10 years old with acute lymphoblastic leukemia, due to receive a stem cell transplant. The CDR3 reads CSAISAGSILYEQYF. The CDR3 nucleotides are TGCAGTGCTATAAGTGCAGGGTCAATTCTCTACGAGCAGTACTTC.